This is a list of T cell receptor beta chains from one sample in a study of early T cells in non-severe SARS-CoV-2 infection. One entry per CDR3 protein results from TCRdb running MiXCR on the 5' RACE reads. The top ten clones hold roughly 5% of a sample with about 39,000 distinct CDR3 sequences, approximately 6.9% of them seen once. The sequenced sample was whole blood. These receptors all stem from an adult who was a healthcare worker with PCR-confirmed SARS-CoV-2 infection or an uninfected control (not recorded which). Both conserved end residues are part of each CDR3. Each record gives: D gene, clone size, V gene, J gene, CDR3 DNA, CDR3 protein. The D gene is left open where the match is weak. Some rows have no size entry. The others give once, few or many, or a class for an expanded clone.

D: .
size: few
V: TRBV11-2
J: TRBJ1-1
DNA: TGTGCCAGCAGCTTAGTCGGGCTACAGGGGAACACTGAAGCTTTCTTT
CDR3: CASSLVGLQGNTEAFF

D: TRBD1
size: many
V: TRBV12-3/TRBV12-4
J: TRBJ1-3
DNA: TGTGCCAGCAGTTGGACAGGGCGTCATGCAGGAAACACCATATATTTT
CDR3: CASSWTGRHAGNTIYF

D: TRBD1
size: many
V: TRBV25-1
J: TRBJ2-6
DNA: TGTGCCAGCAGTGAATATGAGGGCGGACAGGGTGTCAACGTCCTGACTTTC
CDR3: CASSEYEGGQGVNVLTF

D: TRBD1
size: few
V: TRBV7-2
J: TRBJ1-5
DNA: TGTGCCAGCAGTCCAGGGGGTAATCAGCCCCAGCATTTT
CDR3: CASSPGGNQPQHF

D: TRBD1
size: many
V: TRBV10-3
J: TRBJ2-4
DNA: TGTGCCATTGGACAGGGGGCCAAAAACATTCAGTACTTC
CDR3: CAIGQGAKNIQYF

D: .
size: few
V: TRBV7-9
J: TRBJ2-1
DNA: TGTGCCAGCAGCTTATACGTGGGGGACAATGAGCAGTTCTTC
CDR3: CASSLYVGDNEQFF

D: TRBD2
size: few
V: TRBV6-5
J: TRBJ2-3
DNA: TGTGCCAGCAGTTACCCGACTAGCGGGGGACCGCAGTATTTT
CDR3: CASSYPTSGGPQYF

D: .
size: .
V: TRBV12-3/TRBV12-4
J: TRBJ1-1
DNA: TGTGCCAGCAGTTTACGGTTCGACATGAACACTGAAGCTTTCTTT
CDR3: CASSLRFDMNTEAFF

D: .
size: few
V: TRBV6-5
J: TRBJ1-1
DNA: TGTGCCAGCACCCCCCGGCGGCAGAACACTGAAGCTTTCTTT
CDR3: CASTPRRQNTEAFF

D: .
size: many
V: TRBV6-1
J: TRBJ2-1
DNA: TGTGCCAGCAGCACCGGGACAGAGCAGTTCTTC
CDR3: CASSTGTEQFF

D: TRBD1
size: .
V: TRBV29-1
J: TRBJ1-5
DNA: TGCAGCGTCGGGACCGGACAGGGGGGTCAGCCCCAGCATTTT
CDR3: CSVGTGQGGQPQHF

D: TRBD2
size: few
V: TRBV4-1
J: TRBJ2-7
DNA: TGCGCCAGCAGCCAAGGACTAGCGGGGGGTTACGAGCAGTACTTC
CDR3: CASSQGLAGGYEQYF

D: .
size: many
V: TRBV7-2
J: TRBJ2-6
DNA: TGTGCCAGCAGCTTAGGGGTCTTTGGGGCCAACGTCCTGACTTTC
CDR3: CASSLGVFGANVLTF

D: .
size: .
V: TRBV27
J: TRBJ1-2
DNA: TGTGCCAGCAGCCTAAGTCTATGGTCTAATGGCTACACCTTC
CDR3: CASSLSLWSNGYTF

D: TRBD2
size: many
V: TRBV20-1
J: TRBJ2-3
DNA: TGCAGTGCTGGACTAAGCGGGGGGGCTGATACGCAGTATTTT
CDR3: CSAGLSGGADTQYF

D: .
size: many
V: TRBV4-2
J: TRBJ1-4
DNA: TGTGCCAGCAGCCAACTGGGGGAAAAACTGTTTTTT
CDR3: CASSQLGEKLFF

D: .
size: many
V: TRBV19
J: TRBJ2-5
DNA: TGTGCCAGTAGTACGACCGCGCCCAAGGAGACCCAGTACTTC
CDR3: CASSTTAPKETQYF

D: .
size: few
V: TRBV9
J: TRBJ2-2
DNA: TGTGCCAGCAGCCCTGCTGGACGGAGCCCCGGGGAGCTGTTTTTT
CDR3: CASSPAGRSPGELFF

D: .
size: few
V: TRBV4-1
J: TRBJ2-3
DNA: TGCGCCAGCAGCCAAGATACGGCCACAGATACGCAGTATTTT
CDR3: CASSQDTATDTQYF

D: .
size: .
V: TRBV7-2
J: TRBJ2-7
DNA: TGTGCCAGCAGCTTCGGGGTTTCCTACGAGCAGTACTTC
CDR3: CASSFGVSYEQYF

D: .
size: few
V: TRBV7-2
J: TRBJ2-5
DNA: TGTGCCAGCAGCCCATACAACGGTGAAGAGACCCAGTACTTC
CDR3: CASSPYNGEETQYF

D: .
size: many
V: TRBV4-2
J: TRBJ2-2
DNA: TGTGCCAGCAGCCACTCCCCCGGGGCCTACACCGGGGAGCTGTTTTTT
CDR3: CASSHSPGAYTGELFF

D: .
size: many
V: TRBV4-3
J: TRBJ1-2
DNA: TGCGCCAGCAGCCATATCGACGGGAACTATGGCTACACCTTC
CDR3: CASSHIDGNYGYTF

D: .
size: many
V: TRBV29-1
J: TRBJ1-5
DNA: TGCAGCGTTGGCAGCAATCAGCCCCAGCATTTT
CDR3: CSVGSNQPQHF